The entry below describes one TCR beta chain. The clone's antigen remains unknown. No base quality values were provided; no much bigger clone lies one nucleotide off. The CDR3 runs 14 amino acids, cysteine and phenylalanine included. This entry keeps only the CDR3 DNA: 42 bases, framed from base 1. CDR1 is given as MGHDK and CDR2 as SYGVNS, both from the germline V gene. V loses 11 bases of germline sequence and J loses 0 bases, and the interval between the two ends is 16 bases. Every donor in the study was a healthy Caucasian. This entry is derived from a study of identical twins (dated by TCRdb to 2016 to 2018). In the study overall: The study deep-sequenced TCR alpha and beta repertoires from monozygotic twins, unrelated adults of various ages and cord blood to test whether fetal clonotypes persist. Replicate twin experiments were performed at different times using different library preparation protocols to rule out contamination.

Paper-wide results and their limitations: Compared with coincidental sharing between unrelated individuals, an excess of low generation-probability sequences was observed among out-of-frame TCR alpha sequences shared between twins. Excess twin sharing in beta out-of-frame sequences was weaker because fewer shared sequences lowered the signal-to-noise ratio. Invariant T cells such as MAIT and iNKT could partly confound zero-insertion analyses, though diverse VJ usage argued against this for most clonotypes. In monozygotic twins, recombination models systematically underestimated out-of-frame TCR alpha sharing, but the models matched the sharing seen between unrelated individuals. Fewer insertions were carried by abundant cord blood beta clonotypes; a weaker similar trend was observed in young adult naive repertoires, while no such trend was observed in memory repertoires. Because the same donors could not be followed over many years, the conclusions depended on cross-sectional statistical analysis.

Library preparation used 5' RACE. Reads for this sample came from an Illumina HiSeq 2000. A universal primer binding site was added through template switching, and the final cDNA carried a unique molecular identifier so that TCR cDNA molecules could be counted accurately. Specific primers in the conserved constant-segment region were used to synthesize first-strand cDNA for TCR alpha and beta chains. To control for contamination, every cDNA library carried two barcodes: a SMART-Mk sample barcode plus Illumina barcodes. TruSeq adapter sequences along with Illumina sample barcodes were introduced in two successive PCR steps. TCR alpha and beta cDNA libraries were sequenced on the Illumina HiSeq platform with custom primers. Per the original workflow: MiGEC was used to process raw reads and extract unique molecular identifiers, and MiXCR was used to find CDR3 positions. Recombination models were inferred per individual with the repgenHMM and IGoR tools using an EM algorithm. Shared clonotypes were analyzed with the tcR package in R, and sharing was normalized by the product of cloneset sizes. To study raw recombination free of thymic and clonal selection effects, out-of-frame nonproductive sequences were analyzed. The raw public reads went through TCRdb reprocessing: fastp at Q25, MiXCR clone calling, in-frame beta chains kept. Rows are unified per CDR3 protein, each entry keeping the most common DNA and genes. TCRdb's processing, not the authors', yielded these V and J calls. This sample gives approximately 1.8 million distinct CDR3 sequences in total; less than 40% of them show up just once. Around 0.25% of the sample belongs to the ten largest clones.

The sequenced material came from cord blood. The rearranged segments are TRBV25-1 and TRBJ1-1; the D gene is not confidently resolved. This receptor was taken from a newborn girl in good health. The CDR3 region has the sequence CAPYGKGVNTEAFF. The sequence in DNA is TGTGCCCCCTATGGGAAAGGAGTGAACACTGAAGCTTTCTTT.